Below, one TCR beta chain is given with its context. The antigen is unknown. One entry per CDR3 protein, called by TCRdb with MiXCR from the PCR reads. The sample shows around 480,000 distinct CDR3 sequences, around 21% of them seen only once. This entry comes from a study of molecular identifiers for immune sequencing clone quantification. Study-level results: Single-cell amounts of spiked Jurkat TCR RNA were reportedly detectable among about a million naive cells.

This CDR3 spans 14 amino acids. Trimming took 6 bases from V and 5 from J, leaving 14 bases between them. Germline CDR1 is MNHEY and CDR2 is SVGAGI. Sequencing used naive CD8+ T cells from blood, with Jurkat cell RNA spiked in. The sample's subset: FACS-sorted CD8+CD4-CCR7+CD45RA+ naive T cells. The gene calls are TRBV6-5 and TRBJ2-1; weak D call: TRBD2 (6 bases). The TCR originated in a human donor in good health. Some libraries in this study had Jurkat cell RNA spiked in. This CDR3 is CASSVREFDNEQFF. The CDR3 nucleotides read TGTGCCAGCAGCGTTCGGGAGTTCGACAATGAGCAGTTCTTC.